The rows below give T cell receptor beta chains drawn from one sample of a study of blood T cell repertoires in COVID-19. Profiled with immunoSEQ multiplex PCR; TCRdb holds only in-frame clones, not every one. The table includes around 450,000 clones, 87% detected once. Sequenced sample: PBMCs or T cells enriched from blood (not recorded which). The origin of the receptors is a woman aged 18-29 years with acute COVID-19. Each CDR3 is given with its conserved first and last residue. The D gene is left open where the match is weak. Some rows mark clone size as missing; the rest say once, few, many or name a class of expanded clone.

J gene | clone size | V gene | D gene | CDR3 DNA | CDR3 protein
TRBJ1-6 | . | TRBV6-4 | TRBD1 | TGTGCCAGCAGTGAAACACCGGGACAGGGGCAATCACCCCTCCACTTT | CASSETPGQGQSPLHF
TRBJ2-1 | . | TRBV15 | . | TGTGCCACCAGCAGAGAATCTAGCGTCAATGAGCAGTTCTTC | CATSRESSVNEQFF
TRBJ1-2 | . | TRBV2 | TRBD1 | TGTGCCAGCAGTAAGGGGGCGGGGAGTGATGGCTACACCTTC | CASSKGAGSDGYTF
TRBJ1-2 | . | TRBV27 | TRBD1 | TGTGCCAGCAGTTTAAGAAGGGACAGGGGTAAAAGACCCTCCTATGGCTACACCTTC | CASSLRRDRGKRPSYGYTF
TRBJ2-7 | . | TRBV19 | TRBD1 | TGTGCCAGTAGCTCAAACCGGGACAGCCCATACGAGCAGTACTTC | CASSSNRDSPYEQYF
TRBJ2-1 | . | TRBV3-1/TRBV3-2 | TRBD2 | TGTGCCAGCAGCCCCGGACTAGCGGGGGAACCAGAGGATGAGCAGTTCTTC | CASSPGLAGEPEDEQFF
TRBJ1-2 | . | TRBV18 | TRBD1 | TGTGCCAGCTCTCAGGACAGGGTGCCTGGCTACACCTTC | CASSQDRVPGYTF
TRBJ2-7 | once | TRBV4-2 | . | TGTGCCAGCAGCCAAGGACTTCTAGGTTCCTACGAGCAGTACTTC | CASSQGLLGSYEQYF
TRBJ2-7 | . | TRBV7-2 | . | TGTGCCAGCAGCTTAGAGGTTCAGGGAGGAAGGAAGCAGTACTTC | CASSLEVQGGRKQYF
TRBJ1-1 | . | TRBV5-1 | TRBD1 | TGCGCCAGCAGCCCCGGACAGGGGACACTGAACACTGAAGCTTTCTTT | CASSPGQGTLNTEAFF
TRBJ1-2 | once | TRBV10-3 | . | TGTGCCATCAGAGGACCTCGGGGAGGGTATGGCTACACCTTC | CAIRGPRGGYGYTF
TRBJ1-2 | . | TRBV3-1/TRBV3-2 | . | TGTGCCAGCAGCCAAGATTACTCAGACAGTCCGAACGCCTATGGCTACACCTTC | CASSQDYSDSPNAYGYTF
TRBJ2-1 | once | TRBV15 | TRBD2 | TGTGCCGCCAGCACGTCCCTCGAGGCTAGCGGGGGTAATGAGCAGTTCTTC | CAASTSLEASGGNEQFF
TRBJ2-2 | . | TRBV29-1 | TRBD1 | TGCAGCGCCTGGACAGGGGATGGTACCGGGGAGCTGTTTTTT | CSAWTGDGTGELFF
TRBJ2-4 | . | TRBV7-2 | TRBD1 | TGTGCCAGCAGCCCTAGATGGGCTCCGAGGGGGCAAAACATTCAGTACTTC | CASSPRWAPRGQNIQYF